This T cell receptor beta chain was sequenced in a study of OX40 agonist ivuxolimab in advanced cancers. As for the study in general: The patients got ivuxolimab, which is an agonistic anti-OX40 (CD134) antibody. Study-wide points: Part of the nonresponder group also had normalized T-cell clonal expansion that was low. Averaging showed that CD8+ T cells had more expanded clones than CD4+ did.

This clone was observed once. Its antigen is not identified. Profiling relied on immunoSEQ multiplex PCR, and the TCRdb table lists in-frame clones only, not all of them. In the table there are more than 70,000 clones, about 88% of which are singletons. Germline V lookup: CDR1 KGHSY, CDR2 FQNENV. This CDR3 region has 13 residues. Trimming left V 2 bases short and J 3 bases short, with 6 bases between. This sequence was found in an adult with an advanced solid tumor such as melanoma, head and neck, liver or kidney cancer. Sample: CD4+ or CD8+ T cells sorted from blood, taken in a trial of the OX40 agonist ivuxolimab. This chain connects TRBV16 to TRBJ2-3, with D tentatively TRBD2 (5 bases). DNA of the CDR3: TGTGCCAGCAGCCAAAGCGGTACAGATACGCAGTATTTT. Translating gives CASSQSGTDTQYF.